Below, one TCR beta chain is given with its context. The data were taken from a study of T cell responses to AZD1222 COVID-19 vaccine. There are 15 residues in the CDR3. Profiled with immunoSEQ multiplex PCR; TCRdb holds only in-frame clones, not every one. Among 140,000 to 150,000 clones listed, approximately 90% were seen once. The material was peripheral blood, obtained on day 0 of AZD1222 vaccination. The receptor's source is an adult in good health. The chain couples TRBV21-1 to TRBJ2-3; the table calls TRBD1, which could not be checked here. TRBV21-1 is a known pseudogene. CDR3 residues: CASSRQGLAPDTQYF. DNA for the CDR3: TGTGCCAGCAGCCGTCAGGGCCTCGCCCCAGATACGCAGTATTTT.